The entry below describes one TCR beta chain. The antigen is undetermined. Assay: immunoSEQ multiplex PCR; the TCRdb copy retains only in-frame clones and omits some. The sample consists of some 150,000 clones, about 91% of them appearing once. These data come from a study of T cell responses to AZD1222 COVID-19 vaccine. Study-wide findings and caveats: Compared with day 0, the breadth and depth of the Spike-specific TCR repertoire rose significantly after two doses of AZD1222. Along spike, vaccine-associated CD4 TCRs were found throughout, with dominance at 160-218 and 743-854. Only a handful of AZD1222 recipients, several in all, had baseline seropositivity. White British donors predominated, females outnumbered males, and clonal diversity was possibly underestimated.

V lost 10 bases and J lost 5; bases outside the gene matches: 6. Germline V gene data show CDR1 as MNHNY and CDR2 as SVGAGI (reference sequence). This CDR3 is built from 12 residues. This TCR came from an adult in good health. The J gene is TRBJ2-5, the V gene TRBV6-6; 8 nucleotides match TRBD2. Sequenced material: peripheral blood, taken on day 0 of AZD1222 vaccination. This CDR3 reads CATGGVQETQYF. The DNA of the CDR3 is TGTGCCACCGGGGGGGTGCAGGAGACCCAGTACTTC.